This T cell receptor beta chain appears in the sequencing data of a study of kidney transplant recipient with SARS-CoV-2 infection. TCRdb called the reads again in MiXCR, with one record for every CDR3 protein. Of approximately 240,000 distinct CDR3 sequences listed, 25% to 30% are singletons. In its sample, this clonotype was seen many times. This TCR was sampled from a male patient in his thirties who had COVID-19 and was a kidney transplant recipient. Some of the T cells may derive from the graft donor. The specimen was a blood sample, collected at baseline and between days 110 and 120 from a kidney transplant recipient.

Here the CDR3 reads CASRREGQSGANVLTF. Written as DNA, the CDR3 is TGTGCCAGCAGGCGGGAGGGCCAGTCTGGGGCCAACGTCCTGACTTTC. V usage is TRBV6-5 and J usage is TRBJ2-6; the match to TRBD2 covers 9 bases. The germline CDR1 and CDR2 sequences are MNHEY and SVGAGI. This CDR3 contains 16 residues. V lost 6 bases and J lost 1; bases outside the gene matches: 4.